A single TCR beta chain is shown here with its context. It has no known antigen specificity. Per-base qualities were not stored, and no clone one base away is much larger. The data originate from a study of cytomegalovirus exposure and HLA in healthy donors (dated by TCRdb to about 2017). Looking at the study overall: An earlier analysis of some 600 of the donors reported around 280 Gb of sequence data and 90 million to 120 million unique TCR beta sequences obtained from around 180 million T cells. The T cell repertoires of some 670 subjects were profiled by immunosequencing and related to cytomegalovirus serostatus. Rather than using new phenotypic data, the later analysis identified candidate immune exposures from TCR beta sequences and from how often those sequences occurred across donors. Typing coverage varied by locus: roughly 629-640 donors for A, B, C, DRB1 and DQB1; roughly 560 for DQA1; some 610 for DPA1; fewer than 480 for DPB1. Roughly five DR-DQ haplotypes were treated as single units for association and clustering because of strong linkage in the cohort. To predict cytomegalovirus infection status, the study brought together high-throughput TCR immunosequencing, statistical association of individual TCRs with disease status, and machine learning. Roughly 300 gigabases of sequencing data and tens of millions of unique TCR sequences were included in an early release covering 500 to 750 HLA-typed donors. Donor age, sex, ethnicity and CMV serostatus were collected together with the repertoire data. The genetic ancestry cluster associated with self-reported Caucasian donors included 81% of the roughly 390 genotyped donors. An earlier analysis of roughly 600 of the donors used high-throughput TCR beta sequencing to judge whether each TCR beta V gene segment behaved as functional or pseudogenic. In a later analysis, previously published TCR beta repertoires from 550 to 750 donors were re-analyzed and high-resolution HLA genotyping was added so that TCR occurrence patterns could be studied. Besides the first cohort of 666 subjects, a separate validation cohort made up of some 110 different subjects was used. A later genetic analysis used genome-wide SNP genotypes for about 60% of the roughly 700 donors, treating that subset as a discovery cohort. The aim of the study was to test whether cataloging public T cell receptors could identify signatures of past pathogen exposure. Both class I and class II loci were covered by HLA typing, at four-digit resolution. Every discovery cohort repertoire had been produced on one sequencing platform. Among a few hundred genotyped donors of the cohort, an average of around 240,000 unique TCR beta nucleotide sequences were sequenced per donor, roughly 20% of them non-productive.

The cohort comprised 710 or so healthy bone marrow donors. Cohort members were all nominally healthy when sampled, although unrecorded immune exposures were likely present. The donor was CMV seronegative and was included in the group of hundreds of seronegative cohort members. Every donor gave a peripheral blood sample, and the peripheral blood mononuclear cells from that sample were used for TCR beta sequencing. Genomic DNA extraction from the blood cell samples was performed with the Qiagen DNeasy Blood Extraction Kit. Library preparation was by the immunoSEQ multiplex PCR assay. A mixture of 60 forward primers for TCR Vbeta segments and 13 reverse primers for TCR Jbeta segments was used in the multiplex PCR. The CDR3 region of rearranged TCR beta genes was amplified from genomic DNA with a multiplex PCR assay. On the Illumina HiSeq System, the amplified TCR beta libraries were sequenced as 87-base-pair reads. On the study's bioinformatics: A later analysis tallied around 87 million unique TCR beta chains across the 550 to 850 repertoires, and around 9.9 million of those chains were shared by two or more donors. A nearest-neighbor algorithm error-corrected the raw reads and collapsed the reads into unique sequences, merging closely related sequences to remove PCR and sequencing errors. Alignment of CDR3 sequences to IMGT reference sequences was used to assign V, D and J gene segments. Each retained sequence needed at least a six-nucleotide match to both a V gene segment and a J gene segment. A rearrangement counted as productive if the CDR3 had no stop codons and remained in frame with V and J, and every other rearrangement counted as non-productive. CDR3 was defined by IMGT convention, running from the second conserved V-encoded cysteine to the conserved J-encoded phenylalanine. Sequences without an unambiguous match to a single V gene segment were excluded from the earlier analysis of about 640 of the donors. In an earlier analysis of some 590 of the donors, V segments were called functional above 56.7% productive rearrangements and were called segregating when the between-donor standard deviation exceeded 5%. A statistical classification framework was developed to diagnose cytomegalovirus status using the catalog of TCR beta chain sequences. In a later analysis, TCR nucleotide sequences were compared against IMGT/GENE-DB human TR gene sequences so that V and J genes could be assigned. Using the TCRdist pipeline, a later analysis assigned CDR3 sequences along with most-parsimonious VDJ recombination scenarios. In a later analysis, each TCR beta chain was defined by its CDR3 amino acid sequence together with its V-gene family, and reads lacking a unique V-gene family were excluded. As a way to deal with suspected cross-contamination and a sequencing artifact, a later analysis dropped roughly 620 nucleotide sequences that were highly shared and had low generation probability. A later analysis calculated a clonal expansion index for each public chain from normalized within-repertoire ranks of inferred template counts. In a later analysis, generation probabilities were computed with a VDJ recombination model fitted to out-of-frame rearrangements, and the resulting probabilities were checked against IGoR. A later analysis scored TCR-TCR, TCR-HLA and TCR-CMV co-occurrence with hypergeometric tests, applying a repertoire-size bias correction to TCR pairs. False discovery rates were estimated in a later analysis by permuting HLA or CMV assignments 20 times. A later analysis grouped co-occurring TCRs with DBSCAN, adding TCRdist sequence similarity when clustering within HLA-allele-positive subsets. For co-occurrence clustering, repertoires with fewer than 30,000 or more than 120,000 public chains were excluded, along with roughly five repertoires with anomalous nucleotide sharing. TCRdb took this table from immuneACCESS and kept in-frame rearrangements with V and J called. Such tables lack part of the clones; where checked against another copy, unresolved V genes explain under half of the gap, and the rest is unexplained. That table supplies the V and J calls and clone size; D and trimming were determined from the DNA. The sample table records 200,000 to 250,000 clones; 65% to 90% of these occur just once. Roughly 1.5% of the sample is taken by the ten largest.

General findings and caveats noted by the study authors: An association between a missense DCLRE1C variant and V-gene and J-gene trimming of TCR beta chains was found in a later genetic analysis and replicated in an independent cohort. A later analysis found that TCR association rates varied across HLA loci, with DRB1 alleles showing the most associated TCRs and HLA-C alleles the fewest. In a later analysis, HLA-associated TCR beta chains showed more clonal expansion and lower generation probabilities than non-associated chains that were equally common. Only TCR beta chains were sequenced in this cohort, and the absence of alpha or paired-chain data limited detectable features. Because counts were too low, roughly 17 rarely observed V segments, including chromosome 9 orphons, were left out of the earlier analysis of 500 to 650 of the donors. The study listed 164 TCR beta chains as associated with cytomegalovirus. CMV serostatus was the only immune exposure information available for the cohort. In a later analysis, most CMV-associated TCR beta chains were found to appear HLA-restricted, with HLA associations seemingly driven largely by CMV exposure. In an earlier analysis of roughly 500 of the donors, most TCR beta V segments appeared in productive rearrangements about 87% or about 30% of the time, broadly matching IMGT annotations. The presence/absence analyses assumed that sequencing depth was roughly uniform across donors, and that assumption may not be true. The classifier was reported to diagnose cytomegalovirus status with high specificity and sensitivity in both the original cohort and the validation cohort. Compared with the approximately 710-donor mean, donors in an Asian-associated ancestry cluster had fewer N-insertions in productive TCRs, according to a later genetic analysis. In a later analysis, several top co-occurrence clusters were reported to appear linked to parvovirus B19, influenza, CMV and Epstein-Barr virus. Most TCR sequences were observed very rarely across donors, whereas some public TCRs were present in many individuals. When HLA alleles, especially DR and DQ, strongly co-occurred, TCR associations were difficult to assign to individual alleles. A further reported finding was that TCR beta sequences accurately predicted the HLA-A and HLA-B alleles for most subjects in the first cohort. In vitro tests confirmed that a few of the cytomegalovirus-associated TCR beta chains recognize cytomegalovirus antigens. The sequencing pipeline was judged likely to have produced a cluster of highly shared sequence variants as a technical artifact. Linkage disequilibrium might explain the correlated functional status among segregating V segments, but an unknown experimental factor could not be ruled out. It was suggested by the authors that the approach could potentially be generalized to other disease states and immunological phenotypes. Some IMGT-functional V segments, including TRBV6-2 and TRBV6-3, could not be told apart with the 87-base-pair reads, so those segments were excluded. Because HLA typing was missing for some donors at each locus, association tests included only the typed subset. A later analysis associated 16,951 TCR beta sequences with specific HLA alleles at a false discovery rate of 0.05.

V drops 3 bases and J drops 3 bases, leaving 8 bases in between. The germline V gene encodes CDR1 KGHSH and CDR2 LQKENI. Measured from the cysteine to the phenylalanine, the CDR3 is 13 residues long. Only CDR3 DNA remains: 39 bases, in frame from the first base. This clonotype was sampled from a girl under 18 in good health and CMV-seronegative. Recombination connected TRBV18 to TRBJ1-1; the D gene remains uncertain. Input material: PBMCs. The CDR3 is CASSPSRDTEAFF. The DNA reads as follows: TGTGCCAGCTCACCGTCGAGGGACACTGAAGCTTTCTTT.